Shown below are 30 T cell receptor beta chains from a single sample sequenced in a study of blood T cell repertoires in COVID-19. Some clones are missing from TCRdb's copy, which holds only in-frame ones; the method was immunoSEQ multiplex PCR. The sample includes some 200,000 clones, 75% to 85% of them seen just once. Sequenced: peripheral blood. The receptor source for this set is a man aged 50-59 years with active or convalescent COVID-19.

The chain uses TRBV9 and TRBJ2-2, with D maybe TRBD2 (5 bases). V dropped 3 bases and J dropped 7 bases, with 10 bases sitting between them. The CDR3 has 13 amino acids. Germline values: CDR1 SGDLS, CDR2 YYNGEE. The CDR3 here is CASSAGRVGELFF. CDR3 bases: TGTGCCAGCAGCGCTGGGCGGGTCGGGGAGCTGTTTTTT. Full variable domain (outside the CDR3, taken from reference TRBV9 and TRBJ2-2): DSGVTQTPKHLITATGQRVTLRCSPRSGDLSVYWYQQSLDQGLQFLIQYYNGEERAKGNILERFSAQQFPDLHSELNLSSLELGDSALYFCASSAGRVGELFFGEGSRLTVL.

This chain joins TRBV3-1 (or the pseudogene TRBV3-2) and TRBJ1-1; D is possibly TRBD1 (6 bases). Germline V gene lookup returns CDR1 LGHDT and CDR2 YNNKEL (reference sequence). The CDR3 has 14 amino acids. V shed 4 bases and J shed 6 bases, with 15 bases lying between them. The CDR3 spells CASSPLGGVAEAFF. The CDR3 bases are TGTGCCAGCAGCCCCTTAGGGGGTGTCGCTGAAGCTTTCTTT.

The CDR3 DNA follows: TGTGCCAGTAGCATGGGGCAGGTCAACGGCTACACCTTC. Its protein product is CASSMGQVNGYTF. V and J are TRBV19 and TRBJ1-2; D is perhaps TRBD1 (5 bases). The V gene lost 6 bases and the J gene lost 8 bases, with 16 bases spanning the gap. The CDR3 consists of 13 residues. The germline CDR1 and CDR2 sequences are LNHDA and SQIVND (reference sequence).

The J gene is TRBJ2-3, the V gene TRBV2; 7 bases match TRBD1. CDR3 length: 17 amino acids. J was trimmed by 2 bases and V by 4 bases; bases with no gene match: 12. Germline V lookup: CDR1 SNHLY, CDR2 FYNNEI. This CDR3 reads CASSAIPGGRNTDTQYF. The CDR3 nucleotides are TGTGCCAGCAGTGCGATCCCAGGGGGAAGGAACACAGATACGCAGTATTTT.

The chain couples TRBV19 to TRBJ2-3; 11 bases fit TRBD1. The CDR3 runs 18 residues. Germline trimming cut 0 bases from V and 5 bases from J; bases unmatched to any gene: 10. Germline values: CDR1 LNHDA, CDR2 SQIVND (reference sequence). The CDR3 sequence is CASSIDLRTGGRGDTQYF. In nucleotides, the CDR3 is TGTGCCAGTAGTATAGATCTTCGGACAGGGGGCAGGGGAGATACGCAGTATTTT.

This chain uses TRBV20-1 with TRBJ1-1; unclear D gene. Looked up from germline, CDR1 is DFQATT and CDR2 is SNEGSKA (reference sequence). V gave up 4 bases and J gave up 1 base, with 4 bases separating them. CDR3 size: 11 residues. The CDR3 DNA sequence: TGCAGTGCTACACAGAACACTGAAGCTTTCTTT. This encodes CSATQNTEAFF.

The rearrangement links TRBV2 to TRBJ2-1; 12 bases are a match to TRBD2. This CDR3 is built from 15 residues. J lost 5 bases, V lost 7 bases, and 6 bases had no gene match. The V gene's germline CDR1 is SNHLY and CDR2 FYNNEI. In nucleotides, the CDR3 is TGTGCCAGCAAGCCTCGGACTAGCGGGGACAATGAGCAGTTCTTC. Residues: CASKPRTSGDNEQFF.

This clone came up a few times. The CDR3 protein is CASSKDAGGFGNTIYF. The CDR3 DNA follows: TGTGCCAGCAGCAAGGACGCAGGGGGCTTTGGAAACACCATATATTTT. The V gene is TRBV21-1, the J gene TRBJ1-3; TRBD1, the D gene given by the table, was not confirmed from the DNA. TRBV21-1 has pseudogene status. The CDR3 is made up of 16 amino acids.

The count of this clone is one. In nucleotides, the CDR3 is TGTGCCAGCAGTCCGGGGATGAACACTGAAGCTTTCTTT. It specifies CASSPGMNTEAFF. The chain employs TRBV6-5 and TRBJ1-1; no reliable D call. The germline gives CDR1 MNHEY, CDR2 SVGAGI. The CDR3 is 13 residues long. V was clipped by 5 bases and J by 0 bases, with 7 bases between them.

The chain recombines TRBV7-2 with TRBJ2-7; 12 nucleotides agree with TRBD2. V shed 3 bases and J 1 base; nucleotides not matched to a gene: 1. The CDR3 is made up of 15 amino acids. Germline V CDR1 and CDR2: SGHTA, FQGNSA. The CDR3 nucleotides are TGTGCCAGCAGCTTTGGACTAGCGGGGTCCTACGAGCAGTACTTC. Protein sequence: CASSFGLAGSYEQYF.

The chain recombines TRBV19 with TRBJ1-2; TRBD1 is a possible D gene (5 bases). Between the trimmed V and J ends, which lost 3 bases and 2 bases, there was a span of 10 bases. Per germline, CDR1 LNHDA and CDR2 SQIVND (reference sequence). The CDR3 covers 14 residues. CDR3 amino acids: CASSIPSGNYGYTF. DNA for the CDR3: TGTGCCAGTAGTATCCCGTCAGGGAACTATGGCTACACCTTC.

The rearrangement uses TRBV21-1 and TRBJ2-1; the table's D call of TRBD1 was not tested on the DNA. TRBV21-1 is given as a pseudogene. The CDR3 loop spans 17 amino acids. The CDR3: CASSKAGQVFSYNEQFF. In DNA form, the CDR3 reads TGTGCCAGCAGCAAAGCGGGACAGGTTTTCTCCTACAATGAGCAGTTCTTC.

DNA for the CDR3: TGTGCCAGCAGCCAAGGAGTTTATAGCAATCAGCCCCAGCATTTT. This sequence encodes CASSQGVYSNQPQHF. J is TRBJ1-5 and V is TRBV3-1 (or the pseudogene TRBV3-2); D remains ambiguous. The germline V gene encodes CDR1 LGHDT and CDR2 YNNKEL (reference sequence). V was pared by 1 base and J by 0 bases, with 7 bases between. This CDR3 region has 15 residues.

The chain is built from TRBV28 and TRBJ2-6; D remains unclear. Germline assignment: CDR1 MDHEN and CDR2 SYDVKM. Trimming took 8 bases from V and 6 from J, leaving 14 bases between them. This CDR3 has 14 residues. CDR3: CASSLHYAANVLTF. As DNA, the CDR3 is TGTGCCAGCTCTCTGCACTATGCGGCCAACGTCCTGACTTTC.

V gene TRBV6-2 or TRBV6-3 combines with J gene TRBJ1-5; 8 nucleotides align to TRBD1. There are 14 residues in the CDR3. Losses at the gene ends were 5 bases for V and 11 bases for J; bases not matched to a gene: 11. CDR1 is MNHEY, CDR2 SVGEGT, per germline. The CDR3 is CASSRGQGFETQHF. The CDR3 bases are TGTGCCAGCAGTCGCGGACAGGGATTCGAGACCCAGCATTTT.

The chain employs TRBV16 and TRBJ1-5, with D unresolved. Trimming stripped 3 bases from V and 5 bases from J, with 14 bases between. Germline CDR1 and CDR2: KGHSY and FQNENV. The CDR3 sequence is 15 residues long. The CDR3, as DNA: TGTGCCAGCAGCCAGTTTGCGGGGTCGGATCAGCCCCAGCATTTT. Its protein product is CASSQFAGSDQPQHF.

The chain uses TRBV19 and TRBJ1-5, with TRBD1 matching over 11 bases. Trimming at V came to 0 bases and at J to 5 bases, leaving 9 bases not matched to a gene. CDR1 is LNHDA, CDR2 SQIVND, per germline (reference sequence). There are 18 residues in the CDR3. In nucleotides, the CDR3 is TGTGCCAGTAGTATAGATGGGCCAGGGACAGGGGGATATCAGCCCCAGCATTTT. It translates to CASSIDGPGTGGYQPQHF.

CDR3 sequence (DNA): TGCGCCAGCAGCCAAGGCTTAAAGACATTTACCTACGAGCAGTACTTC. As protein: CASSQGLKTFTYEQYF. The rearrangement joins TRBV4-1 to TRBJ2-7; no definite D call. The V gene lost 1 base and the J gene lost 2 bases, with 15 bases spanning the gap. The CDR3 has 16 residues. Per the germline V gene, CDR1 is MGHRA and CDR2 is YSYEKL.

The chain combines TRBV5-4 with TRBJ1-1, with 7 nucleotides matching TRBD1. V shed 4 bases, J shed 2 bases, and the junction held 8 bases outside the gene matches. The CDR3 has 15 residues. The germline CDR1 and CDR2 sequences are SGHNT and YYREEE (reference sequence). The CDR3 DNA sequence: TGTGCCAGCAGCGGACCCCAGGGGGGCAACACTGAAGCTTTCTTT. Translating gives CASSGPQGGNTEAFF.

This clone was found once. The rearrangement uses TRBV7-6 and TRBJ2-6, with D uncertain. The V end was cut by 0 bases, the J end by 0 bases, with 6 bases between. CDR3 length: 16 amino acids. CDR1 SGHVS and CDR2 FNYEAQ come from the germline V gene. The DNA for the CDR3 is TGTGCCAGCAGCTTAGCGCGTGACTCTGGGGCCAACGTCCTGACTTTC. It codes for CASSLARDSGANVLTF.

The gene calls are TRBV5-8 and TRBJ1-1; D gene ambiguous. CDR1 SGHTS and CDR2 YDEGEE come from the germline V gene. The CDR3 contains 13 residues. Trimming removed 2 bases at V and 1 base at J, with 6 bases between. CDR3 sequence: CASSFLPNTEAFF. Written as DNA, the CDR3 is TGTGCCAGCAGCTTTCTCCCGAACACTGAAGCTTTCTTT.

The chain combines TRBV7-9 with TRBJ2-5, with TRBD1 matching over 9 bases. Trimming removed 1 base from V and 5 bases from J; junction bases left unmatched: 2. The CDR3 contains 14 residues. CDR1 and CDR2 (germline): SEHNR, FQNEAQ (reference sequence). As DNA, the CDR3 is TGTGCCAGCAGCTTAGTAGGGACAGGGGAGACCCAGTACTTC. It yields the protein CASSLVGTGETQYF.

The chain is built from TRBV2 and TRBJ2-1, with TRBD1 matching over 8 bases. Germline V gives CDR1 SNHLY, CDR2 FYNNEI. The CDR3 is 15 amino acids. Germline trimming cut 6 bases from V and 3 bases from J; bases unmatched to any gene: 7. The CDR3 here is CASSPRDRYYNEQFF. The DNA of the CDR3 is TGTGCCAGCAGCCCCCGGGACAGGTACTACAATGAGCAGTTCTTC.

The rearrangement uses TRBV5-1 and TRBJ2-5, with 7 bases matching TRBD1. This CDR3 is built from 14 residues. V lost 4 bases and J lost 1; bases outside the gene matches: 4. In germline, CDR1 is SGHRS, CDR2 YFSETQ. The CDR3 loop is CASSEGQPQETQYF. Written as DNA, the CDR3 is TGCGCCAGCAGCGAGGGACAGCCCCAAGAGACCCAGTACTTC.

V and J are TRBV6-5 and TRBJ1-2, with TRBD1 matching over 8 bases. V gave up 0 bases and J gave up 8 bases; unmatched junction bases: 5. Germline CDR1 MNHEY, CDR2 SVGAGI. The CDR3 totals 14 residues. The CDR3 sequence is CASSYSWTGYGYTF. The CDR3 DNA reads TGTGCCAGCAGTTACTCGTGGACAGGGTACGGCTACACCTTC.

The chain uses TRBV5-1 and TRBJ1-1; D is perhaps TRBD1 (6 bases). Germline V gives CDR1 SGHRS, CDR2 YFSETQ. V lost 4 bases and J lost 1, with 14 bases in between. CDR3 size: 15 residues. The CDR3 DNA reads as TGCGCCAGCAGCGAACAGACAGGCAGGAACACTGAAGCTTTCTTT. Its protein product is CASSEQTGRNTEAFF.

V usage is TRBV20-1 and J usage is TRBJ2-1; the match to TRBD2 covers 11 bases. The germline CDR1 and CDR2 sequences are DFQATT and SNEGSKA (reference sequence). Trimming at V came to 3 bases and at J to 2 bases, leaving 0 bases not matched to a gene. The CDR3 consists of 14 residues. The CDR3: CSASSGRAYNEQFF. CDR3 DNA: TGCAGTGCTAGTAGCGGGAGGGCCTACAATGAGCAGTTCTTC.

This rearrangement joins TRBV18 to TRBJ2-2; maybe TRBD1 (5 bases). CDR3 length: 16 amino acids. Trimming cost V 3 bases and J 3 bases, with 14 bases left between them. Germline V CDR1 and CDR2: KGHSH, LQKENI. CDR3 in DNA: TGTGCCAGCTCACCCCAGGGTCCGTTGGACACCGGGGAGCTGTTTTTT. It is translated as CASSPQGPLDTGELFF.

The chain has TRBV5-5 and TRBJ1-4, with 8 bases identical to TRBD1. Germline V gene sequence: CDR1 SGHKS, CDR2 YYEKEE (reference sequence). The CDR3 is made up of 14 amino acids. With V trimmed by 2 bases and J by 8 bases, 5 bases remained unmatched. The CDR3 nucleotides read TGTGCCAGCAGCTTCCGCGACAGGGGCGAAAAACTGTTTTTT. Protein sequence: CASSFRDRGEKLFF.

The chain employs TRBV7-8 and TRBJ2-7, with 9 bases aligning to TRBD1. The CDR3 sequence is 16 residues long. With V trimmed by 1 base and J by 5 bases, 9 bases remained unmatched. Germline CDR1 reads SGHVS; CDR2 reads FQNEAQ. CDR3 bases: TGTGCCAGCAGCTTAGGGGAGAGGGACAGGGTCCACGAGCAGTACTTC. Amino acid sequence: CASSLGERDRVHEQYF. Combining the CDR3 with reference TRBV7-8 and TRBJ2-7 gives the whole variable domain GAGVSQSPRYKVAKRGQDVALRCDPISGHVSLFWYQQALGQGPEFLTYFQNEAQLDKSGLPSDRFFAERPEGSVSTLKIQRTQQEDSAVYLCASSLGERDRVHEQYFGPGTRLTVT.